This entry concerns a single T cell receptor beta chain. Its antigen is not known. Method: immunoSEQ multiplex PCR; TCRdb's copy keeps in-frame clones and lacks some. This table has some 150,000 clones, around 90% appearing once. These data are taken from a study of graft-versus-host responses after intestinal transplantation. Study summary: Induction with anti-thymocyte globulin, then tacrolimus and steroids for about 3 years, was given to all recipients.

Study-wide points: Some GvH clones were seen earlier in gut or blood, suggesting intestinal origin.

This clonotype originated in a human donor who received an intestinal transplant. The sample consisted of unstimulated CD4+ T cells sorted from spleen or lymph node cells, taken before intestinal transplant.

The CDR3 spells CASSRDRGEKLFF. The DNA of the CDR3 is TGTGCCAGCAGCCGCGACAGGGGTGAAAAACTGTTTTTT. The rearrangement uses TRBV7-2 and TRBJ1-4; 8 nucleotides line up with TRBD1. In germline, CDR1 is SGHTA, CDR2 FQGNSA. The CDR3 loop spans 13 amino acids. Trimming removed 5 bases from V and 7 bases from J; junction bases left unmatched: 3.